The entry below gives a single T cell receptor (beta chain) sequence along with its context. This clonotype came up a few times. Its antigen is unknown. No base quality values were provided; no much bigger clone lies one nucleotide off. The library relied on 5' RACE. The sample was run on an Illumina HiSeq 2000. A universal primer binding site was added through template switching, and the final cDNA carried a unique molecular identifier so that TCR cDNA molecules could be counted accurately. Specific primers in the conserved constant-segment region were used to synthesize first-strand cDNA for the TCR alpha and beta chains. To control for contamination, every cDNA library was double barcoded, receiving both a SMART-Mk sample barcode and Illumina barcodes. Two successive PCR steps introduced TruSeq adapter sequences along with Illumina sample barcodes. TCR alpha and beta cDNA libraries were sequenced on the Illumina HiSeq platform with custom primers. Per the source publication's procedure: Raw reads were processed with MiGEC to extract unique molecular identifiers, and MiXCR was used to determine CDR3 positions. Recombination models were inferred per individual with the repgenHMM and IGoR tools using an EM algorithm. Shared clonotype analysis was performed with the tcR package in R, normalizing sharing by the product of cloneset sizes. To study raw recombination without the effects of thymic and clonal selection, out-of-frame nonproductive sequences were analyzed. In-frame beta chains were kept once TCRdb had trimmed the public reads at Q25 with fastp and called clones with MiXCR. Rows with a matching CDR3 protein are joined into one entry that keeps the most common DNA and genes. The V and J calls, along with clone size, are taken from TCRdb and not from the paper's own processing. The sample table records around 250,000 distinct CDR3 sequences; roughly an eighth of these occur just once. Together, the top ten hold 3.5% to 5% of the sample.

The CDR3 covers 15 residues, taking in both the cysteine and the phenylalanine. Just the 45-base CDR3 DNA is kept, in frame starting at base 1. V is trimmed back by 3 bases and J by 6 bases, and the junction contains 9 bases that no gene match accounts for. From the germline V gene (reference sequence), CDR1 is DFQATT and CDR2 is SNEGSKA. The data stem from a study of identical twins (dated by TCRdb to about 2016). Turning to the overall study: To test whether fetal clonotypes persist, this study deep-sequenced TCR alpha and beta repertoires from monozygotic twins, from unrelated adults of various ages, and from cord blood. Replicate twin experiments were performed at different times using different library preparation protocols to rule out contamination. Overall results and qualifications from the work: Recombination models systematically underestimated out-of-frame TCR alpha sharing in monozygotic twins but agreed with sharing between unrelated individuals. The excess sharing between twins in beta out-of-frame sequences was weaker because fewer shared sequences reduced the signal-to-noise ratio. Compared with coincidental sharing between unrelated individuals, an excess of low generation-probability sequences was observed among out-of-frame TCR alpha sequences shared between twins. Because the same donors could not be followed over many years, the conclusions relied on cross-sectional statistical analysis. Invariant T cells such as MAIT and iNKT could partly confound zero-insertion analyses, though diverse VJ usage argued against this for most clonotypes. Fewer insertions were carried by abundant cord blood beta clonotypes, a similar but weaker trend appeared in young adult naive repertoires, and no such trend appeared in memory repertoires.

Every donor in the study was a healthy Caucasian. Three pairs of female monozygotic twins, all aged about 18 to 29 years, were included in the twin cohort. Miltenyi CD45RO+ enrichment and human naive T-cell isolation kits were used to isolate memory (CD45RO+) and naive T cells from PBMC. These data were also reused for a study on yellow fever vaccine responses in identical twins. That second publication adds: The authors reported that the T cell response to vaccination in identical twins appeared partly convergent and partly personalized. In the study, vaccine-responding T cell clones were precisely tracked in identical twins.

The TCR comes from a young woman in good health. This chain is built from TRBV20-1 and TRBJ2-1; 9 central nucleotides agree with TRBD2. The sample consisted of memory (CD45RO+) T cells sorted from blood. The cell subset or site label of this sample denotes: CD45RO+ enriched T cells. The DNA is as follows: TGCAGTGCTAGTCCTGCTAGCGGGATCCCCAATGAGCAGTTCTTC. The resulting protein is CSASPASGIPNEQFF.